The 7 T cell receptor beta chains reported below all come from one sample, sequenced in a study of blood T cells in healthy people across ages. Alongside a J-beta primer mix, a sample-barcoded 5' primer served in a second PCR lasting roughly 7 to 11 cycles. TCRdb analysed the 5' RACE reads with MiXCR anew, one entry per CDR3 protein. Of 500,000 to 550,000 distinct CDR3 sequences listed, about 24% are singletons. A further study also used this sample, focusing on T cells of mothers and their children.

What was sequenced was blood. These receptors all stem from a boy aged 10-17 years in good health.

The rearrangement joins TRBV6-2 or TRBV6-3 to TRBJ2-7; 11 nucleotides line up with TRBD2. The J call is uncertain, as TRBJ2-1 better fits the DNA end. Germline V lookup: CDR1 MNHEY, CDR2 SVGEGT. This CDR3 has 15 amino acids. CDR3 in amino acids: CASSYRSGRVNEQFF. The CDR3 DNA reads TGTGCCAGCAGTTACCGTAGCGGGAGGGTTAATGAGCAGTTCTTC.

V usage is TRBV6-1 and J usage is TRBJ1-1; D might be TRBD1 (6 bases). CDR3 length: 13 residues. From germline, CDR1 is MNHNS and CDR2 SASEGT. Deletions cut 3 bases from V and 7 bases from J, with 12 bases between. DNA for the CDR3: TGTGCCAGCAGTGATCGGGGGGCGCTTGAAGCTTTCTTT. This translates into CASSDRGALEAFF.

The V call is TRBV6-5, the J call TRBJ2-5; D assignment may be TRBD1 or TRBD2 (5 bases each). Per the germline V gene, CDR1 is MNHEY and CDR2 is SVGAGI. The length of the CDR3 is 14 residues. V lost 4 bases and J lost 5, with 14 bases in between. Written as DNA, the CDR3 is TGTGCCAGCAGTTTGGGACCTCCTGGGGAGACCCAGTACTTC. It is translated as CASSLGPPGETQYF.

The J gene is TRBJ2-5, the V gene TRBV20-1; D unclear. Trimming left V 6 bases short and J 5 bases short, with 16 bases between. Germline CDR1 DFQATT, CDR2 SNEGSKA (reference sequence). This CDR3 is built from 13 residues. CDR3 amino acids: CSAIHQTRETQYF. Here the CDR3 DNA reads TGCAGTGCCATCCACCAGACAAGGGAGACCCAGTACTTC.

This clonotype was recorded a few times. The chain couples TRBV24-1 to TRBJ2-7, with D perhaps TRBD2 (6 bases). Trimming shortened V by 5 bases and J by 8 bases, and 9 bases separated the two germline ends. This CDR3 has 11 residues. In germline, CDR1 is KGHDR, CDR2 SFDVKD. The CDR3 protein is CATSGGAKQYF. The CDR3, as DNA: TGTGCCACCAGTGGCGGGGCGAAGCAGTACTTC.

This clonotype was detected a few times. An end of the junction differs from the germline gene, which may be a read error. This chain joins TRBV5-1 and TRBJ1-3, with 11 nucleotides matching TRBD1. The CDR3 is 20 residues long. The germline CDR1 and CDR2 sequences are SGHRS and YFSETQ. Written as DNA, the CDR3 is TGCGCCAGTAGCTTGAAGGGGGCGGACAGGGGGCTCTTCTCTGGAAACACCATATATTTT. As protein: CASSLKGADRGLFSGNTIYF.

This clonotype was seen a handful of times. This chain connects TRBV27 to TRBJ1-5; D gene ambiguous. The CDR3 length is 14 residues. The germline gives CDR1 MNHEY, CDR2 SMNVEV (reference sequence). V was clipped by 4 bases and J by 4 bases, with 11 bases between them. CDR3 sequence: CASSSRGINQPQHF. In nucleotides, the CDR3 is TGTGCCAGCAGTTCGAGAGGGATTAATCAGCCCCAGCATTTT.